A single sample is the source of the 10 T cell receptor beta chains below, sequenced in a study of blood T cells in healthy people across ages (dated by TCRdb to between 2014 and 2017). Libraries were prepared through 5' RACE. Sequencer: Illumina HiSeq 2500. A second PCR of about 7 to 12 cycles was performed with a sample-barcoded 5' primer and a J-beta primer mix. TCRdb trimmed public reads at Q25 via fastp, called clones via MiXCR and kept in-frame beta chains. Every distinct CDR3 protein forms one entry, paired with its most common genes and DNA. The sample includes about 1.8 million distinct CDR3 sequences, with about 50% observed a single time. Approximately 2.1% of the sample comes from the top ten. The sequenced material came from blood. The receptors originated from a woman aged 40-49 years in good health.

V gene TRBV6-2 or TRBV6-3 combines with J gene TRBJ2-1; the D gene is possibly TRBD2 (6 bases). CDR1 is MNHEY, CDR2 SVGEGT, per germline. Trimming took off 5 bases at V and 7 bases at J, with 12 bases between the two ends. The CDR3 runs to 13 residues. The DNA of the CDR3 is TGTGCCAGCAGTGGGACTGTACCGAATGAGCAGTTCTTC. It is translated as CASSGTVPNEQFF.

The chain is built from TRBV7-2 and TRBJ2-5; 8 positions match TRBD2. The CDR3 loop spans 14 amino acids. The junction had 5 bases not matched to a gene; V was cut back by 4 bases and J by 4 bases. CDR1 and CDR2 (germline): SGHTA, FQGNSA. CDR3 amino acids: CASSSHGRGETQYF. Here the CDR3 DNA reads TGTGCCAGCAGCTCACACGGGAGGGGAGAGACCCAGTACTTC.

This clonotype has just one count. The rearrangement links TRBV29-1 to TRBJ1-1; TRBD1 might be the D (5 bases). Germline V gives CDR1 SQVTM, CDR2 ANQGSEA. V was trimmed by 5 bases and J by 1 base, leaving 11 bases between them. This CDR3 is 13 amino acids long. CDR3 amino acids: CSVNHQGNTEAFF. CDR3 DNA: TGCAGCGTTAATCACCAGGGGAACACTGAAGCTTTCTTT.

The chain has TRBV20-1 and TRBJ2-1, with 9 positions matching TRBD1. This CDR3 comprises 14 residues. CDR1 and CDR2 (germline): DFQATT, SNEGSKA (reference sequence). Germline trimming cut 4 bases from V and 8 bases from J; bases unmatched to any gene: 9. The CDR3 loop reads CSAKQGAPRYEQFF. CDR3 bases: TGCAGTGCTAAACAGGGGGCGCCCCGGTATGAGCAGTTCTTC.

V usage is TRBV6-6 and J usage is TRBJ1-1, with D possibly matching TRBD1 (5 bases). The ends were cut back, 6 bases at V and 2 bases at J, with 16 bases in the middle. The CDR3 runs to 15 residues. In germline, CDR1 is MNHNY, CDR2 SVGAGI (reference sequence). CDR3 region: CASRPPRETNTEAFF. DNA of the CDR3: TGTGCCAGCAGGCCCCCCAGGGAGACTAACACTGAAGCTTTCTTT.

This clonotype was seen a few times. The rearrangement uses TRBV6-5 and TRBJ1-1, with 7 bases aligning to TRBD1. CDR3 size: 11 residues. V was clipped by 5 bases and J by 6 bases; unmatched bases: 0. The V gene's germline CDR1 is MNHEY and CDR2 SVGAGI. The CDR3 here is CASSDRAEAFF. CDR3 coding DNA: TGTGCCAGCAGTGACAGGGCTGAAGCTTTCTTT.

As concerns this clonotype: A much larger clone lies a single base off, so this may be a read error. V usage is TRBV12-3 or TRBV12-4 and J usage is TRBJ2-7; maybe TRBD1 (5 bases). This CDR3 region has 14 residues. For the CDR3, the DNA is TGTGTCAGCAGTTTACCCCCCAACAGGCACGAGCAGTACTTC. It specifies CVSSLPPNRHEQYF.

Only a few counts were recorded for this clonotype. The chain has TRBV15 and TRBJ2-4; D is unresolved. Germline-derived CDR1 and CDR2 are LNHNV and YYDKDF (reference sequence). The CDR3 is 14 amino acids. Trimming left V 1 base short and J 0 bases short, with 4 bases between. CDR3 amino acids: CATSRALAKNIQYF. CDR3 nucleotides: TGTGCCACCAGCAGAGCGCTAGCCAAAAACATTCAGTACTTC. Based on the CDR3 plus reference TRBV15 and TRBJ2-4, the full variable domain is DAMVIQNPRYQVTQFGKPVTLSCSQTLNHNVMYWYQQKSSQAPKLLFHYYDKDFNNEADTPDNFQSRRPNTSFCFLDIRSPGLGDTAMYLCATSRALAKNIQYFGAGTRLSVL.

In this sample, this clonotype turned up a few times. V gene TRBV27 combines with J gene TRBJ2-7; 9 nucleotides align to TRBD1. CDR1 and CDR2 (germline): MNHEY, SMNVEV (reference sequence). The CDR3 runs 13 residues. V trimming: 6 bases; J trimming: 9 bases; junction bases outside the gene matches: 9. CDR3 region: CASSSGTGLAQYF. In nucleotides, the CDR3 is TGTGCCAGCAGCTCCGGGACAGGGCTCGCGCAGTACTTC.

This clonotype appeared a few times. The chain recombines TRBV12-3 or TRBV12-4 with TRBJ1-2; TRBD1 agrees at 8 bases. The CDR3 is 17 amino acids. V shed 2 bases, J shed 4 bases, and the junction held 12 bases outside the gene matches. CDR3 protein: CASSLFSGGAFPYGYTF. Written as DNA, the CDR3 is TGTGCCAGCAGTTTATTTTCAGGGGGCGCGTTTCCCTATGGCTACACCTTC.